This TCR beta chain was obtained from a study of shared clonotypes between healthy human individuals. Whole-study context: The people who gave samples were a couple of women and a few men aged 18 to 49.

Original processing notes: With immunoSEQ giving junction-only sequences and no quality scores, filtering differed. Produced via immunoSEQ multiplex PCR; TCRdb's table is partial and in-frame only. The V and J calls and clone size come from that table; D and trimming were worked out from the DNA. Of hundreds of thousands of clones listed, approximately 96% are singletons. It was CD45RO-negative cells, positively selected for CCR7, that made up naive CD8 cells, with terminally differentiated effector memory CD45RA+ cells excluded. Sequencing was done on a sample of naive CD8+ T cells sorted from blood. The receptor's source is a woman aged 30 to 39 in good health.

The CDR3 loop is CASSSGTGGSLDTQYF. In DNA form, the CDR3 reads TGTGCCAGCAGCTCCGGGACAGGGGGAAGTTTAGATACGCAGTATTTT. This sequence joins TRBV7-6 and TRBJ2-3; 11 bases align to TRBD1. The V gene end was trimmed by 4 bases and the J gene end by 5 bases; junction bases not matched to a gene: 8. The length of the CDR3 is 16 residues. Germline V gives CDR1 SGHVS, CDR2 FNYEAQ.